This T cell receptor (beta chain) was retrieved from a study of shared clonotypes between healthy human individuals. With V trimmed by 6 bases and J by 4 bases, 11 bases remained unmatched. CDR3 size: 15 residues. Per the germline V gene, CDR1 is MNHEY and CDR2 is SVGAGI. Sorted-subset replicate PCRs used about 0.2 ug of genomic DNA. This amount corresponded to some 30,000 T cell genomes. Sequenced by immunoSEQ multiplex PCR; TCRdb stores in-frame clones only, minus some. Of approximately 2.4 million clones in the sample, approximately 95% were seen once. Those who donated, Caucasian adults without exception, all lived in Nashville, Tennessee.

What was sequenced was naive CD4+ T cells sorted from blood. Indicated subset: CD45RA+ positively selected. The chain recombines TRBV6-5 with TRBJ2-7; 8 bases fit TRBD1. The sequence came from a man aged 18 to 30 in good health. CDR3 loop: CASSLRTGYGYEQYF. The CDR3 DNA reads TGTGCCAGCAGCTTACGGACAGGGTATGGTTACGAGCAGTACTTC.